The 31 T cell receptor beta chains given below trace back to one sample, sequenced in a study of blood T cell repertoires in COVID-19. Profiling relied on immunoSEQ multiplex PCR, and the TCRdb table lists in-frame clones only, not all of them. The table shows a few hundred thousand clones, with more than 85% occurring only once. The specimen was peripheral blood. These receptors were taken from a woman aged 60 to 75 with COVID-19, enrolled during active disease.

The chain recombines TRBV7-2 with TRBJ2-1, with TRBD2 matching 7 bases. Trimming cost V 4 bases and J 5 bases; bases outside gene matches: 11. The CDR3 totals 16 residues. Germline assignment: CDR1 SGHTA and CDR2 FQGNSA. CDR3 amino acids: CASSSRWLAADNEQFF. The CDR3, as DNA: TGTGCCAGCAGCTCCCGTTGGCTAGCGGCTGACAATGAGCAGTTCTTC.

CDR3 sequence reads: CASSLGTVANYGYTF. CDR3 nucleotides: TGTGCCAGCAGCCTCGGGACAGTAGCTAACTATGGCTACACCTTC. V and J are TRBV7-9 and TRBJ1-2; 7 nucleotides agree with TRBD1. The ends lost 5 bases at V and 0 bases at J; junction bases unmatched: 6. Germline assignment: CDR1 SEHNR and CDR2 FQNEAQ (reference sequence). The CDR3 is 15 amino acids.

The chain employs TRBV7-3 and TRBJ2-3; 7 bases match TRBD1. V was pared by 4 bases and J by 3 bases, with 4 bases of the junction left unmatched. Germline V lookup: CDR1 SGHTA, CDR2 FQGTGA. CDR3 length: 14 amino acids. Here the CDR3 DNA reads TGTGCCAGCAGCTCAAACAGGGGAACAGATACGCAGTATTTT. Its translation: CASSSNRGTDTQYF. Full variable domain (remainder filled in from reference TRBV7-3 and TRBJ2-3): GAGVSQTPSNKVTEKGKYVELRCDPISGHTALYWYRQSLGQGPEFLIYFQGTGAADDSGLPNDRFFAVRPEGSVSTLKIQRTERGDSAVYLCASSSNRGTDTQYFGPGTRLTVL.

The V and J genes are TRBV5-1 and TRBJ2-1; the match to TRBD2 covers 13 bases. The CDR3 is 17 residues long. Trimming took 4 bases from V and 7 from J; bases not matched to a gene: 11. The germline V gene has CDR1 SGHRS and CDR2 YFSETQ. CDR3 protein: CASSITSGRASFNEQFF. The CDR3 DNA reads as TGCGCCAGCAGCATAACTAGCGGGAGGGCCTCATTTAATGAGCAGTTCTTC.

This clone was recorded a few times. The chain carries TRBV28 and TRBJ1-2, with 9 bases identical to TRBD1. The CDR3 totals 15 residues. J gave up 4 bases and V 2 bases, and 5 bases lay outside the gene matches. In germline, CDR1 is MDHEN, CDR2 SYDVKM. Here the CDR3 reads CASSLNRGRSYGYTF. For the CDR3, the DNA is TGTGCCAGCAGTTTAAACAGGGGGCGAAGCTATGGCTACACCTTC.

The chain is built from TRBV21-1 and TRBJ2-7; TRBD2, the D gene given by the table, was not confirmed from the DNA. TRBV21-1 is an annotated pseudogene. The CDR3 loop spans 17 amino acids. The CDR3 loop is CASSKVRREVGSSEQYF. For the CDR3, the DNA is TGTGCCAGCAGCAAAGTCCGGCGGGAGGTGGGGTCCAGCGAGCAGTACTTC.

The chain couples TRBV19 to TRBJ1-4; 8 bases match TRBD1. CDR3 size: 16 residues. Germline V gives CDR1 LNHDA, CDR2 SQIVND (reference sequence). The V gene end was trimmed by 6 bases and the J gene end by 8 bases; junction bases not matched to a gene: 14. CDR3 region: CASSPPRQGLVEKLFF. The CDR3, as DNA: TGTGCCAGTAGCCCCCCCCGACAGGGGTTAGTGGAAAAACTGTTTTTT.

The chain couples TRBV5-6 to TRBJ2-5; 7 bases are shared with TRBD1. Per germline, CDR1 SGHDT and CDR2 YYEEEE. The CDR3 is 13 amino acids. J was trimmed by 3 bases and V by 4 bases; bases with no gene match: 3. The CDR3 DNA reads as TGTGCCAGCAGCCGGGACAGAAAAGAGACCCAGTACTTC. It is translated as CASSRDRKETQYF. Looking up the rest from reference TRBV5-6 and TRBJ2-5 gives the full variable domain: DAGVTQSPTHLIKTRGQQVTLRCSPKSGHDTVSWYQQALGQGPQFIFQYYEEEERQRGNFPDRFSGHQFPNYSSELNVNALLLGDSALYLCASSRDRKETQYFGPGTRLLVL.

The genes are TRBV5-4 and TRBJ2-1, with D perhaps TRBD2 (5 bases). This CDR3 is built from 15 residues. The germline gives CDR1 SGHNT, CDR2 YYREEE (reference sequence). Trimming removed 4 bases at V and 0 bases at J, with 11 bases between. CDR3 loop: CASSRGGSSYNEQFF. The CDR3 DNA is TGTGCCAGCAGCCGCGGTGGGAGCTCCTACAATGAGCAGTTCTTC.

The CDR3 region is CASSPRLMSTDTQYF. CDR3 sequence (DNA): TGTGCCAGCAGCCCCCGACTAATGTCCACAGATACGCAGTATTTT. The chain links TRBV9 to TRBJ2-3, with D maybe TRBD2 (5 bases). Trimming cost V 4 bases and J 2 bases, with 14 bases left between them. Germline CDR1 and CDR2: SGDLS and YYNGEE. This CDR3 comprises 15 residues.

CDR3 sequence (DNA): TGTGCCAGCTCATACGGTCGTAGCAATCAGCCCCAGCATTTT. It codes for CASSYGRSNQPQHF. The chain links TRBV18 to TRBJ1-5; D is ambiguous. Germline assignment: CDR1 KGHSH and CDR2 LQKENI. This CDR3 region has 14 residues. The ends were cut back, 5 bases at V and 0 bases at J, with 8 bases in the middle.

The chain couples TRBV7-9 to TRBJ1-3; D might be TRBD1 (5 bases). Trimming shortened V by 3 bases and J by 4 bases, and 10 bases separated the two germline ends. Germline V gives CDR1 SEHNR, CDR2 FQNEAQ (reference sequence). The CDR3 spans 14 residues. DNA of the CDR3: TGTGCCAGCAGCTTTACGACAGTCGGAAACACCATATATTTT. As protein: CASSFTTVGNTIYF. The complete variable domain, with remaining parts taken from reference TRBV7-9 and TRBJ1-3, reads DTGVSQNPRHKITKRGQNVTFRCDPISEHNRLYWYRQTLGQGPEFLTYFQNEAQLEKSRLLSDRFSAERPKGSFSTLEIQRTEQGDSAMYLCASSFTTVGNTIYFGEGSWLTVV.

The CDR3 nucleotides are TGTGCCAGCAGCTCCAGACTCACCGGGGAGCTGTTTTTT. Its translation is CASSSRLTGELFF. V usage is TRBV5-5 and J usage is TRBJ2-2; D is undetermined. CDR3 length equals 13 residues. Germline CDR1 SGHKS, CDR2 YYEKEE (reference sequence). Between the trimmed V and J ends, which lost 3 bases and 4 bases, there was a span of 7 bases.

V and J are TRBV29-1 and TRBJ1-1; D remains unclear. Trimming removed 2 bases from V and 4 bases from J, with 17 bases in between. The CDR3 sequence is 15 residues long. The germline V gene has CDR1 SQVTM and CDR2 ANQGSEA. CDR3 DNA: TGCAGCGTTGAAAAGGATTCGGGAGGAGGCACTGAAGCTTTCTTT. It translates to CSVEKDSGGGTEAFF.

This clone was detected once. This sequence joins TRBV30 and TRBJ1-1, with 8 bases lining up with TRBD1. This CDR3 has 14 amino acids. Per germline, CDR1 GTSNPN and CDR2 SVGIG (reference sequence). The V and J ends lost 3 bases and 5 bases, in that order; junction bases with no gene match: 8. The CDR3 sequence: CAWSITGGETEAFF. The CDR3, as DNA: TGTGCCTGGAGCATAACAGGGGGAGAAACTGAAGCTTTCTTT.

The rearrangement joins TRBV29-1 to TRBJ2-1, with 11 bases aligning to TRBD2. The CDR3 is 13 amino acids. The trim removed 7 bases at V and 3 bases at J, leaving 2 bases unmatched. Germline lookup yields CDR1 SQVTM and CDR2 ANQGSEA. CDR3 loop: CSGSGRGYNEQFF. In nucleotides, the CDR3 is TGCAGCGGTAGCGGGAGGGGCTACAATGAGCAGTTCTTC.

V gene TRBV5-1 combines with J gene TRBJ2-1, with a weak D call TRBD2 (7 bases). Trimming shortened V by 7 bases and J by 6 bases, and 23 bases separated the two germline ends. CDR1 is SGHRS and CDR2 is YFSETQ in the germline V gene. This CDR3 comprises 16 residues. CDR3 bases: TGCGCCAGCGCTTGGGGGGGCACTTGGGACGGCAATGAGCAGTTCTTC. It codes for CASAWGGTWDGNEQFF.

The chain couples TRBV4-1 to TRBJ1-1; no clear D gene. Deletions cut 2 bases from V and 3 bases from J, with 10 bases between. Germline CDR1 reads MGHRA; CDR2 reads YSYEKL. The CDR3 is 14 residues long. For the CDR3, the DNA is TGCGCCAGCAGCCAATCTCCCGGGGACACTGAAGCTTTCTTT. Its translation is CASSQSPGDTEAFF.

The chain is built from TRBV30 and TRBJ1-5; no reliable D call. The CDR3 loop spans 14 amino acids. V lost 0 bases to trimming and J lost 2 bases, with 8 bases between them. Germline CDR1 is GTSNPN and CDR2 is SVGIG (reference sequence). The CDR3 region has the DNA TGTGCCTGGAGTGTACGGGGTGGCAATCAGCCCCAGCATTTT. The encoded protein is CAWSVRGGNQPQHF.

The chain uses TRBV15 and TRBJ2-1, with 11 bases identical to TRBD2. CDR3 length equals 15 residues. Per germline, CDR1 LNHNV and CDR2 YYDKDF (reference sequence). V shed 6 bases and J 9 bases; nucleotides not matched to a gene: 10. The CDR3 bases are TGTGCCACCAGGGGGGGTCTAGCGGGAGGAATTGAGCAGTTCTTC. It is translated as CATRGGLAGGIEQFF. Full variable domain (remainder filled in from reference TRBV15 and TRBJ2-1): DAMVIQNPRYQVTQFGKPVTLSCSQTLNHNVMYWYQQKSSQAPKLLFHYYDKDFNNEADTPDNFQSRRPNTSFCFLDIRSPGLGDTAMYLCATRGGLAGGIEQFFGPGTRLTVL.

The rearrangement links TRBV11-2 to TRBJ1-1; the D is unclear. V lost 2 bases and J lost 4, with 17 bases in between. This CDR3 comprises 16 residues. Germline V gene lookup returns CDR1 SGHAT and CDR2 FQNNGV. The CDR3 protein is CASSLIAGGVGTEAFF. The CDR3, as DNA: TGTGCCAGCAGCTTAATTGCGGGCGGTGTGGGCACTGAAGCTTTCTTT. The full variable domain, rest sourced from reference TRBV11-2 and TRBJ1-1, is EAGVAQSPRYKIIEKRQSVAFWCNPISGHATLYWYQQILGQGPKLLIQFQNNGVVDDSQLPKDRFSAERLKGVDSTLKIQPAKLEDSAVYLCASSLIAGGVGTEAFFGQGTRLTVV.

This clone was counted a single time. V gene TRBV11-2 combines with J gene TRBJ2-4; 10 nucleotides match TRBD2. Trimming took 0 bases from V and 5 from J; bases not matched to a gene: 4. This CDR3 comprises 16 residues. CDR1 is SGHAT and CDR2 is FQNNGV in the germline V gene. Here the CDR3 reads CASSLETSGIQNIQYF. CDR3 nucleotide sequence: TGTGCCAGCAGCTTAGAAACTAGCGGGATTCAAAACATTCAGTACTTC.

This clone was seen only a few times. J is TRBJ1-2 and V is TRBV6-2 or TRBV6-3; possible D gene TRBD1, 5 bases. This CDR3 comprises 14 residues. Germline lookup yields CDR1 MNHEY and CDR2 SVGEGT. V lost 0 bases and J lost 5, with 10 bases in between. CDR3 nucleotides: TGTGCCAGCAGTTACTCCCAGGGAGGGTATGGCTACACCTTC. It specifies CASSYSQGGYGYTF.

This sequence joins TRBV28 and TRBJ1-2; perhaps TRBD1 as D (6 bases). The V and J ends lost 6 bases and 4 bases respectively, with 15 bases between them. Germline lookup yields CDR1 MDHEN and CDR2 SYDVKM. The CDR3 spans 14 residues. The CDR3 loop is CASSIQGVGYGYTF. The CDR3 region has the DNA TGTGCCAGCAGCATACAGGGTGTGGGCTATGGCTACACCTTC.

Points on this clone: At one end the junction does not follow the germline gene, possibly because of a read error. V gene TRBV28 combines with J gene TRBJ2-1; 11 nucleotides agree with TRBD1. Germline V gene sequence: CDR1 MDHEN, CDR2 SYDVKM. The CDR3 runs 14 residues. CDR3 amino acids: CASSFGTGGFEQFF. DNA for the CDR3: TGTGCAAGCAGTTTCGGGACAGGGGGATTTGAGCAGTTCTTC. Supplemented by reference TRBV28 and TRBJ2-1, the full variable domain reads DVKVTQSSRYLVKRTGEKVFLECVQDMDHENMFWYRQDPGLGLRLIYFSYDVKMKEKGDIPEGYSVSREKKERFSLILESASTNQTSMYLCASSFGTGGFEQFFGPGTRLTVL.

Here the CDR3 DNA reads TGTGCCAGCAGTTTACAGACTAGCGGGATCCCTGAGCAGTTCTTC. Translation: CASSLQTSGIPEQFF. J is TRBJ2-1 and V is TRBV28; 11 bases are a match to TRBD2. Germline CDR1 and CDR2: MDHEN and SYDVKM. Germline trimming cut 2 bases from V and 9 bases from J; bases unmatched to any gene: 6. The CDR3 loop spans 15 amino acids.

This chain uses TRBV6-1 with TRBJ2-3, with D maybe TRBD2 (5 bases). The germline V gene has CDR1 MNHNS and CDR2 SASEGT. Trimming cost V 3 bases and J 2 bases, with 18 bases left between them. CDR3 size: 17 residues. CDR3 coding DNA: TGTGCCAGCAGTGATCTCCGTGCAATAGCGCCCACAGATACGCAGTATTTT. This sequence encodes CASSDLRAIAPTDTQYF.

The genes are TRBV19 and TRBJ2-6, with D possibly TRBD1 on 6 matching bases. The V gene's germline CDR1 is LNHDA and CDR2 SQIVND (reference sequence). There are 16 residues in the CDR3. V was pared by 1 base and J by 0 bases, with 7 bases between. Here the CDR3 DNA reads TGTGCCAGTAGTATAGGGGACAACTCTGGGGCCAACGTCCTGACTTTC. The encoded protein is CASSIGDNSGANVLTF.

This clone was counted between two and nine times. CDR3 nucleotides: TGTGCCAGCAGTCCTAGCGGGGCATCCCAAGAGACCCAGTACTTC. Amino acids: CASSPSGASQETQYF. V and J are TRBV6-5 and TRBJ2-5; 9 bases align to TRBD2. Germline CDR1 is MNHEY and CDR2 is SVGAGI. The CDR3 runs to 15 residues. The junction had 5 bases not matched to a gene; V was cut back by 5 bases and J by 1 base.

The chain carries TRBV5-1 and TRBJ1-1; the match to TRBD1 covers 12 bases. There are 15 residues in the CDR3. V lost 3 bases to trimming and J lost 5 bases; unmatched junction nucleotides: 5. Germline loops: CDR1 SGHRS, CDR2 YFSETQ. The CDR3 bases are TGCGCCAGCAGCTCTAGGGGACAGGGGGCAACTGAAGCTTTCTTT. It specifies CASSSRGQGATEAFF.

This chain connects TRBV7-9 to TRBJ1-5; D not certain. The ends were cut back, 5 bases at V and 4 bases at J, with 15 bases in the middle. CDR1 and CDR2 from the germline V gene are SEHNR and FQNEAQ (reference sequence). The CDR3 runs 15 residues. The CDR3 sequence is CASSPAARGNQPQHF. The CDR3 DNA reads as TGTGCCAGCAGCCCAGCGGCCCGGGGAAATCAGCCCCAGCATTTT.